This T cell receptor beta chain was profiled in a study of T cell clonotyping in hematopoietic cell transplantation. Regarding the study as a whole: Without cell sorting, CD4 versus CD8 contributions remain unresolved. Pathologically expanded recipient clonotypes increased progressively from day 30 to day 180 as diversity fell. Graft donor and pretransplant recipient Inverse Simpson Index values predicted broader posttransplant TCR diversity.

V gave up 6 bases and J gave up 0 bases, with 20 bases separating them. The CDR3 is 17 amino acids. Germline CDR1 SGHTA, CDR2 FQGNSA. This clone was recorded only once. The antigen remains undetermined. The protocol was immunoSEQ multiplex PCR, while the TCRdb copy is restricted to in-frame clones and leaves out a portion. Of around 14,000 clones detected, approximately 95% appear once; the ten largest clones hold 4% to 5%. The source of this sequence is a male patient between 55 and 70 years old who had an allogeneic stem cell transplant from an unrelated donor, so the T cells may come from the graft donor. Some clones in this sample may be carry-over from other donors' samples. The sequences come from PBMCs, collected 30 days after allogeneic stem cell transplant. The V gene is TRBV7-2, the J gene TRBJ1-1; no firm D call. Here the CDR3 DNA reads TGTGCCAGCAGTCTCAGTGGCGGCAGATTCATGAACACTGAAGCTTTCTTT. Its translation is CASSLSGGRFMNTEAFF.